What follows are 23 T cell receptor beta chains derived from one specimen sequenced in a study of tissue T cells after allogeneic stem cell transplantation. Method: immunoSEQ multiplex PCR; TCRdb's copy keeps in-frame clones and lacks some. The sample lists tens of thousands of clones, over 70% seen once, with approximately 8% in the top ten. Source: tissue from the ileum, taken at autopsy. These receptors were obtained from a female donor at least 60 years old with lung cancer.

By share, this clone ranks as medium-sized. This rearrangement joins TRBV5-4 to TRBJ1-6; 8 bases map to TRBD1. CDR3 size: 13 residues. V lost 4 bases and J lost 7; bases outside the gene matches: 1. Germline CDR1 reads SGHNT; CDR2 reads YYREEE (reference sequence). CDR3: CASSDRGNSPLHF. CDR3 bases: TGTGCCAGCAGCGACAGGGGCAATTCACCCCTCCACTTT. Full variable domain (rest looked up from reference TRBV5-4 and TRBJ1-6): ETGVTQSPTHLIKTRGQQVTLRCSSQSGHNTVSWYQQALGQGPQFIFQYYREEENGRGNFPPRFSGLQFPNYSSELNVNALELDDSALYLCASSDRGNSPLHFGNGTRLTVT.

V usage is TRBV7-7 and J usage is TRBJ2-1; TRBD1 agrees at 10 bases. This CDR3 contains 15 residues. Trimming removed 2 bases from V and 8 bases from J; junction bases left unmatched: 6. Germline V gene data show CDR1 as SSHAT and CDR2 as FNYEAQ (reference sequence). The CDR3: CASSLRPGTGDEQFF. As DNA, the CDR3 is TGTGCCAGCAGCTTACGCCCCGGGACAGGGGATGAGCAGTTCTTC.

The CDR3 bases are TGTGCCAGCAGCTATCTCGGCAGGGTTGAGACCCAGTACTTC. Its translation: CASSYLGRVETQYF. This chain connects TRBV11-2 to TRBJ2-5, with a weak D call TRBD1 (5 bases). Deletions cut 4 bases from V and 5 bases from J, with 14 bases between. The CDR3 length is 14 residues. Germline V gene sequence: CDR1 SGHAT, CDR2 FQNNGV.

The genes are TRBV9 and TRBJ1-4, with D unclear. The germline V gene encodes CDR1 SGDLS and CDR2 YYNGEE. The CDR3 spans 15 residues. The V gene lost 1 base and the J gene lost 4 bases, with 11 bases spanning the gap. The CDR3 reads CASSVFGHLNEKLFF. The CDR3 DNA sequence: TGTGCCAGCAGCGTATTTGGGCACCTTAATGAAAAACTGTTTTTT.

The V gene is TRBV28, the J gene TRBJ1-2, with TRBD1 identical over 10 bases. This CDR3 region has 15 residues. The junction had 5 bases not matched to a gene; V was cut back by 4 bases and J by 3 bases. CDR1 is MDHEN and CDR2 is SYDVKM in the germline V gene. The CDR3, as DNA: TGTGCCAGCAGTTCCCCCGGGACAGGGGACTATGGCTACACCTTC. This gives the protein CASSSPGTGDYGYTF.

This clone was detected only a few times. The V and J genes are TRBV30 and TRBJ2-2, with unresolved D. V was trimmed by 1 base and J by 6 bases, leaving 3 bases between them. Germline V gives CDR1 GTSNPN, CDR2 SVGIG (reference sequence). The CDR3 loop spans 11 amino acids. The CDR3 coding sequence is TGTGCCTGGAGTGATCCCGGGGAGCTGTTTTTT. Amino acids: CAWSDPGELFF.

The sample holds a few counts of this clone. CDR3 in DNA: TGTGCCAGCTCACCGGCGGGACAGGGGATCAATCAGCCCCAGCATTTT. This encodes CASSPAGQGINQPQHF. This chain links TRBV18 with TRBJ1-5, with 10 bases lining up with TRBD1. Germline V gene lookup returns CDR1 KGHSH and CDR2 LQKENI. This CDR3 is built from 16 residues. The V segment lost 3 bases and the J segment 3 bases; nucleotides outside the gene matches: 5.

This clone was found once. V is TRBV6-5 and J is TRBJ1-1, with TRBD1 matching over 7 bases. The CDR3 totals 14 residues. CDR1 and CDR2 (germline): MNHEY, SVGAGI. The ends lost 0 bases at V and 8 bases at J; junction bases unmatched: 6. Written as DNA, the CDR3 is TGTGCCAGCAGTTACTCGACAGGGATTACCGAAGCTTTCTTT. Translation gives CASSYSTGITEAFF.

The chain uses TRBV2 and TRBJ2-3; 7 bases line up with TRBD2. This CDR3 region has 14 residues. Unmatched junction bases numbered 4, after V lost 3 bases and J lost 4 bases. CDR1 SNHLY and CDR2 FYNNEI come from the germline V gene. The CDR3 DNA reads as TGTGCCAGCAGTGAGTCTAGCGGCCCAGATACGCAGTATTTT. Its translation is CASSESSGPDTQYF.

V gene TRBV27 combines with J gene TRBJ1-5; D is perhaps TRBD1 (5 bases). Germline-derived CDR1 and CDR2 are MNHEY and SMNVEV (reference sequence). This CDR3 is 13 amino acids long. The germline V and J ends were trimmed by 5 bases and 6 bases, with 11 bases remaining between them. CDR3 nucleotides: TGTGCCAGCAGTATCAGGGAGGGTCAGCCCCAGCATTTT. It codes for CASSIREGQPQHF.

V and J are TRBV5-1 and TRBJ2-1; D is unresolved. The V gene's germline CDR1 is SGHRS and CDR2 YFSETQ. The CDR3 runs to 13 residues. V lost 1 base and J lost 8, with 10 bases in between. CDR3 sequence (DNA): TGCGCCAGCAGCTTGAATTCCGTAGATGAGCAGTTCTTC. Protein: CASSLNSVDEQFF. The full variable domain, with the rest looked up from reference TRBV5-1 and TRBJ2-1, is KAGVTQTPRYLIKTRGQQVTLSCSPISGHRSVSWYQQTPGQGLQFLFEYFSETQRNKGNFPGRFSGRQFSNSRSEMNVSTLELGDSALYLCASSLNSVDEQFFGPGTRLTVL.

The genes are TRBV7-9 and TRBJ1-5; D is unclear. Germline-derived CDR1 and CDR2 are SEHNR and FQNEAQ (reference sequence). The CDR3 sequence is 15 residues long. The V gene lost 3 bases and the J gene lost 2 bases, with 11 bases spanning the gap. CDR3 in DNA: TGTGCCAGCAGCTTGTTAGGATCGGGCAATCAGCCCCAGCATTTT. This translates into CASSLLGSGNQPQHF.

By proportion, this clone is medium-sized. The chain joins TRBV7-3 to TRBJ1-2; tentatively, D is TRBD1 (6 bases). CDR3 length: 13 amino acids. Germline V lookup: CDR1 SGHTA, CDR2 FQGTGA. V gave up 5 bases and J gave up 6 bases, with 13 bases separating them. CDR3 sequence: CASSDTGINGYTF. As DNA, the CDR3 is TGTGCCAGCAGCGATACAGGGATAAATGGCTACACCTTC.

The genes are TRBV7-3 and TRBJ2-1; no clear D. The CDR3 length is 16 residues. Germline CDR1 reads SGHTA; CDR2 reads FQGTGA. Trimming cost V 3 bases and J 7 bases, with 19 bases left between them. This CDR3 is CASSLSGRHFGNEQFF. The CDR3 DNA follows: TGTGCCAGCAGCTTGTCCGGTCGCCACTTCGGGAATGAGCAGTTCTTC.

V and J are TRBV19 and TRBJ1-1; D unclear. Between the trimmed V and J ends, which lost 7 bases and 2 bases, there was a span of 11 bases. This CDR3 has 13 amino acids. Germline V gene data show CDR1 as LNHDA and CDR2 as SQIVND (reference sequence). CDR3 coding DNA: TGTGCCAGTAAGGTATTCAGTAACACTGAAGCTTTCTTT. This gives the protein CASKVFSNTEAFF. Supplemented by reference TRBV19 and TRBJ1-1, the full variable domain reads DGGITQSPKYLFRKEGQNVTLSCEQNLNHDAMYWYRQDPGQGLRLIYYSQIVNDFQKGDIAEGYSVSREKKESFPLTVTSAQKNPTAFYLCASKVFSNTEAFFGQGTRLTVV.

This chain uses TRBV7-3 with TRBJ2-3, with 7 nucleotides matching TRBD1. Germline CDR1 and CDR2: SGHTA and FQGTGA. V dropped 4 bases and J dropped 2; count of bases not matched to a gene: 3. The CDR3 spans 14 residues. The DNA of the CDR3 is TGTGCCAGCAGCTACACAGGGGCCACAGATACGCAGTATTTT. It encodes CASSYTGATDTQYF.

This chain connects TRBV6-6 to TRBJ1-5, with 9 bases fitting TRBD1. The CDR3 is 16 residues long. Germline CDR1 and CDR2: MNHNY and SVGAGI (reference sequence). V lost 2 bases and J lost 7; bases outside the gene matches: 9. The CDR3 region has the DNA TGTGCCAGCAGTTACGGCCTTCCGGGACAGGGCCAGCCCCAGCATTTT. As protein: CASSYGLPGQGQPQHF.

The V and J genes are TRBV5-6 and TRBJ2-4; 8 nucleotides match TRBD1. CDR1 and CDR2 from the germline V gene are SGHDT and YYEEEE. Trimming removed 4 bases from V and 0 bases from J; junction bases left unmatched: 6. This CDR3 is built from 16 residues. The DNA for the CDR3 is TGTGCCAGCAGCCCAGGACAGGGTCTAGCCAAAAACATTCAGTACTTC. As protein: CASSPGQGLAKNIQYF.

CDR3 in amino acids: CAHLWSGDDEKLFF. CDR3 sequence (DNA): TGTGCCCACCTGTGGTCAGGGGATGATGAAAAACTGTTTTTT. This chain connects TRBV24-1 to TRBJ1-4, with D possibly TRBD1 on 6 matching bases. CDR3 length: 14 residues. V lost 12 bases and J lost 6, with 19 bases in between. The V gene's germline CDR1 is KGHDR and CDR2 SFDVKD.

The genes are TRBV6-2 or TRBV6-3 and TRBJ2-1; a possible D gene is TRBD2 (6 bases). V was cut by 4 bases and J by 9 bases, with 13 bases left in between. The CDR3 totals 13 residues. Germline V CDR1 and CDR2: MNHEY, SVGEGT. CDR3 loop: CASSWGTVGEQFF. CDR3 DNA sequence: TGTGCCAGCAGTTGGGGGACTGTGGGTGAGCAGTTCTTC.

In DNA form, the CDR3 reads TGTGCCAGTAGTATAGAAACCTGGTCCTACGAGCAGTACTTC. Encoded protein: CASSIETWSYEQYF. The chain links TRBV19 to TRBJ2-7; D gene ambiguous. The germline CDR1 and CDR2 sequences are LNHDA and SQIVND (reference sequence). Trimming stripped 0 bases from V and 1 base from J, with 7 bases between. The CDR3 length is 14 residues.

The gene calls are TRBV23-1 and TRBJ1-2, with a tentative D call TRBD1 (5 bases). TRBV23-1 is given ORF status, its function remaining uncertain. Trimming removed 8 bases from V and 4 bases from J, with 29 bases in between. The CDR3 contains 18 residues. The CDR3 DNA reads as TGCGCCAGCCAGAGTCACGAGAGACAGCTAGGTCCTTGCTATGGCTACACCTTC. This codes for CASQSHERQLGPCYGYTF.

This sequence joins TRBV7-2 and TRBJ2-5, with 10 bases that match TRBD2. Germline CDR1 SGHTA, CDR2 FQGNSA. The CDR3 contains 18 residues. The trim removed 1 base at V and 0 bases at J, leaving 8 bases unmatched. Written as DNA, the CDR3 is TGTGCCAGCAGCTTAGGTTCCTTAGCGGGGGGTTACCAAGAGACCCAGTACTTC. It is translated as CASSLGSLAGGYQETQYF.